The 18 T cell receptor beta chains below come from one sample, sequenced in a study of T cells in Graves' hyperthyroidism and ophthalmopathy. Amplified TCR beta CDR3 regions came from RNA transcripts. The study used the HTBI primer set for a first-round RT-PCR of the TCR CDR3. TCRdb reanalysed the multiplex PCR reads using MiXCR and keeps one entry per CDR3 protein. Of more than 150,000 distinct CDR3 sequences listed, about 18% are singletons. Sequenced: blood. The source of these receptors is a woman aged 45-59 years with Graves' hyperthyroidism.

This clonotype was counted a few times. This chain connects TRBV18 to TRBJ1-2; 7 nucleotides line up with TRBD1. J lost 7 bases, V lost 2 bases, and 7 bases had no gene match. Germline V gene data show CDR1 as KGHSH and CDR2 as LQKENI. The CDR3 contains 14 residues. For the CDR3, the DNA is TGTGCCAGCTCACCAGCGCCTGGACAGGTTGGCTACACCTTC. It translates to CASSPAPGQVGYTF.

A few counts support this clonotype. The chain is built from TRBV18 and TRBJ1-2; D possibly corresponds to TRBD1 (5 bases). The germline V gene has CDR1 KGHSH and CDR2 LQKENI. The ends were cut back, 2 bases at V and 2 bases at J, with 9 bases in the middle. The CDR3 extends over 14 amino acids. The chain's CDR3 is CASSPSAGNYGYTF. Written as DNA, the CDR3 is TGTGCCAGCTCACCATCGGCAGGGAACTATGGCTACACCTTC.

At least ten counts were recorded for this clonotype. V gene TRBV28 combines with J gene TRBJ1-4; 7 bases match TRBD1. This CDR3 has 12 residues. J lost 9 bases, V lost 9 bases, and 7 bases had no gene match. Germline CDR1 is MDHEN and CDR2 is SYDVKM. The CDR3 DNA reads TGTGCCAGTTCCCAGACAGGGAAAAAACTGTTTTTT. Its protein product is CASSQTGKKLFF.

This clonotype has a count of ten or more. The V call is TRBV6-6, the J call TRBJ1-1; no reliable D call. V shed 1 base and J shed 0 bases, with 9 bases lying between them. This CDR3 has 15 residues. The germline gives CDR1 MNHNY, CDR2 SVGAGI (reference sequence). The CDR3: CASSYLRAMNTEAFF. CDR3 DNA sequence: TGTGCCAGCAGTTACTTGAGGGCCATGAACACTGAAGCTTTCTTT.

The rearrangement links TRBV28 to TRBJ2-7; D is possibly TRBD1 (5 bases). The CDR3 covers 12 residues. The V gene's germline CDR1 is MDHEN and CDR2 SYDVKM. Between the trimmed V and J ends, which lost 3 bases and 7 bases, there was a span of 10 bases. The CDR3 nucleotides are TGTGCCAGCAGTTTTAGGGGCCGGGAGCAGTACTTC. It translates to CASSFRGREQYF. The variable domain in full, with the rest retrieved from reference TRBV28 and TRBJ2-7, is DVKVTQSSRYLVKRTGEKVFLECVQDMDHENMFWYRQDPGLGLRLIYFSYDVKMKEKGDIPEGYSVSREKKERFSLILESASTNQTSMYLCASSFRGREQYFGPGTRLTVT.

This clonotype was counted ten times or more. This rearrangement joins TRBV5-1 to TRBJ1-1; maybe TRBD1 (6 bases). This CDR3 has 15 amino acids. Trimming shortened V by 4 bases and J by 6 bases, and 19 bases separated the two germline ends. Germline V gives CDR1 SGHRS, CDR2 YFSETQ. Here the CDR3 reads CASSAHSDSRAEAFF. CDR3 nucleotides: TGCGCCAGCAGCGCCCACTCGGACAGCCGGGCTGAAGCTTTCTTT.

This clonotype was seen at least ten times. J is TRBJ2-3 and V is TRBV20-1; the match to TRBD2 covers 7 bases. CDR3 size: 13 residues. With 5 bases clipped from V and 8 bases from J, the junction kept 10 bases outside the gene matches. From germline, CDR1 is DFQATT and CDR2 SNEGSKA (reference sequence). The CDR3 loop is CSASSGDVGTQYF. The CDR3 DNA reads TGCAGTGCTTCGAGCGGGGATGTCGGTACGCAGTATTTT.

In this sample, this clonotype turned up many times. J is TRBJ1-1 and V is TRBV6-5, with no clear D. Trimming shortened V by 2 bases and J by 1 base, and 8 bases separated the two germline ends. Germline CDR1 reads MNHEY; CDR2 reads SVGAGI. The CDR3 runs 14 residues. Here the CDR3 reads CASSYRPENTEAFF. CDR3 nucleotide sequence: TGTGCCAGCAGTTACCGGCCAGAGAACACTGAAGCTTTCTTT.

This clonotype was observed many times. The V and J genes are TRBV29-1 and TRBJ1-5, with 9 bases fitting TRBD1. The CDR3 is made up of 14 amino acids. CDR1 and CDR2 from the germline V gene are SQVTM and ANQGSEA. V lost 2 bases and J lost 6; bases outside the gene matches: 5. CDR3 residues: CSVERDRERQPQHF. CDR3 bases: TGCAGCGTTGAAAGGGACAGGGAACGTCAGCCCCAGCATTTT.

This clonotype was seen repeatedly, ten times or more. V usage is TRBV7-9 and J usage is TRBJ1-1; possible D gene TRBD1, 5 bases. The germline V gene has CDR1 SEHNR and CDR2 FQNEAQ (reference sequence). With 5 bases removed from V and 3 bases from J, the gap between germline ends came to 16 bases. The CDR3 is 15 residues long. CDR3 in DNA: TGTGCCAGCAGCCCCTGGCCTTTAGGGGACACTGAAGCTTTCTTT. Protein sequence: CASSPWPLGDTEAFF.

This clonotype was counted ten times or more. CDR3 bases: TGTGCCAGTAGCCCGCCCCGACAGGGTGAAGCTTTCTTT. Amino acid sequence: CASSPPRQGEAFF. The chain uses TRBV19 and TRBJ1-1; 7 bases agree with TRBD1. The CDR3 covers 13 residues. The J segment lost 7 bases and the V segment lost 6 bases, leaving 8 bases of the junction unmatched. Germline CDR1 LNHDA, CDR2 SQIVND (reference sequence).

This clonotype appeared many times. The chain joins TRBV20-1 to TRBJ2-7, with a possible D match to TRBD1 (6 bases). Germline V gene sequence: CDR1 DFQATT, CDR2 SNEGSKA (reference sequence). The CDR3 covers 15 residues. The V and J ends lost 6 bases and 1 base respectively, with 19 bases between them. Written as DNA, the CDR3 is TGCAGTGCGCACCGCAACAGGGCCGGGTCCTACGAGCAGTACTTC. Protein product: CSAHRNRAGSYEQYF.

This clonotype was counted ten times or more. This sequence joins TRBV6-1 and TRBJ1-3; D possibly corresponds to TRBD1 (5 bases). Trimming removed 6 bases at V and 3 bases at J, with 21 bases between. The CDR3 is 17 residues long. Germline V gene sequence: CDR1 MNHNS, CDR2 SASEGT. CDR3 sequence (DNA): TGTGCCAGCAGCTTCTCGATAGGGACTTTTGGTGGAAACACCATATATTTT. This codes for CASSFSIGTFGGNTIYF.

This clonotype was counted many times. This chain connects TRBV20-1 to TRBJ2-4; TRBD2 matches 7 bases. CDR3 length: 16 residues. With 6 bases clipped from V and 4 bases from J, the junction kept 15 bases outside the gene matches. The germline V gene has CDR1 DFQATT and CDR2 SNEGSKA (reference sequence). The CDR3 bases are TGCAGTGCAAGATTACCGGGAGGCCGAGGAAAAAACATTCAGTACTTC. This codes for CSARLPGGRGKNIQYF.

This clonotype was counted at least ten times. The V and J genes are TRBV2 and TRBJ2-1, with 10 bases aligning to TRBD2. The germline gives CDR1 SNHLY, CDR2 FYNNEI. The CDR3 loop spans 17 amino acids. V was pared by 2 bases and J by 7 bases, with 11 bases of the junction left unmatched. The CDR3 here is CASSERSGLAGANEQFF. CDR3 sequence (DNA): TGTGCCAGCAGTGAAAGGTCCGGGCTAGCGGGGGCAAATGAGCAGTTCTTC.

Worth noting for this clonotype: Being one base from a much bigger clone, this may be a read error. The genes are TRBV18 and TRBJ1-1; the match to TRBD1 covers 7 bases. CDR1 is KGHSH and CDR2 is LQKENI in the germline V gene. This CDR3 spans 14 amino acids. CDR3 nucleotides: TGTGCCGGCTCACCAGGGGGGCCGCAGACTGAAGCTTTCTTT. This codes for CAGSPGGPQTEAFF.

In this sample, this clonotype turned up many times. V and J are TRBV14 and TRBJ1-4; perhaps TRBD1 as D (6 bases). Germline V gene lookup returns CDR1 SGHDN and CDR2 FVKESK. The V end lost 4 bases, the J end lost 11 bases, and 11 bases lay between the germline ends. CDR3 length equals 12 residues. CDR3 DNA sequence: TGTGCCAGCAGCCGGGACACCTGGAAACTGTTTTTT. It translates to CASSRDTWKLFF.

This clonotype showed up just once. V is TRBV20-1 and J is TRBJ2-3; TRBD2 matches at 15 bases. The CDR3 loop spans 16 amino acids. The ends lost 5 bases at V and 3 bases at J; junction bases unmatched: 6. Germline CDR1 is DFQATT and CDR2 is SNEGSKA (reference sequence). CDR3 amino acids: CSAGGLAGGRTDTQYF. Here the CDR3 DNA reads TGCAGTGCTGGGGGACTAGCGGGAGGCAGGACAGATACGCAGTATTTT.